This TCR beta chain was retrieved from a study of technical replicates of blood from several donors. CDR3 size: 15 residues. The germline V gene encodes CDR1 MDHEN and CDR2 SYDVKM. Trimming cost V 5 bases and J 2 bases; bases outside gene matches: 4. Assay used: immunoSEQ multiplex PCR; TCRdb lists only in-frame clones, some missing. The data show approximately 93,000 clones, 90% to 95% seen once. The sequence was obtained from a human donor in good health. This chain joins TRBV28 and TRBJ2-3; 10 bases are a match to TRBD2. Input material: T cells isolated from PBMCs. The CDR3 loop is CASSLAGVNTDTQYF. In nucleotides, the CDR3 is TGTGCCAGCAGTCTAGCGGGAGTTAACACAGATACGCAGTATTTT.